This entry lists 30 T cell receptor beta chains sequenced from one sample in a study of identical twins. TCRdb re-called the 5' RACE reads through MiXCR, storing one row per CDR3 protein. Of around 1.7 million distinct CDR3 sequences listed, around a third are singletons. Source material: cord blood. Receptor source: a newborn girl in good health.

The chain is built from TRBV9 and TRBJ2-1; D perhaps matches TRBD2 (7 bases). V lost 0 bases and J 3 bases, leaving 16 bases between the germline ends. The CDR3 totals 17 residues. Germline CDR1 reads SGDLS; CDR2 reads YYNGEE. CDR3 DNA sequence: TGTGCCAGCAGCGTAGCTGGGGGGGCTCTGGGCTACAATGAGCAGTTCTTC. As protein: CASSVAGGALGYNEQFF.

This clonotype was counted between two and nine times. The chain joins TRBV28 to TRBJ2-7, with 8 bases aligning to TRBD1. Germline-derived CDR1 and CDR2 are MDHEN and SYDVKM. This CDR3 is 16 amino acids long. J was trimmed by 0 bases and V by 3 bases; bases with no gene match: 7. CDR3 in DNA: TGTGCCAGCAGTTTCCTCGGGACAGGCAGCTCCTACGAGCAGTACTTC. Translating it yields CASSFLGTGSSYEQYF.

CDR3 amino acids: CASSVEGSSNEQYF. CDR3 in DNA: TGTGCCAGCAGCGTAGAAGGAAGTTCCAATGAGCAGTACTTC. J is TRBJ2-1 and V is TRBV9; D call uncertain. TRBJ2-7 explains the end of the DNA better; the J call may be wrong. Germline values: CDR1 SGDLS, CDR2 YYNGEE. This CDR3 has 14 residues.

This clonotype occurred a few times. J is TRBJ2-3 and V is TRBV7-2; D not certain. The CDR3 covers 15 residues. Trimming cost V 1 base and J 0 bases, with 8 bases left between them. Germline CDR1 SGHTA, CDR2 FQGNSA. The CDR3 DNA reads TGTGCCAGCAGCTTAGGACACCTTAGCACAGATACGCAGTATTTT. It translates to CASSLGHLSTDTQYF.

This sequence joins TRBV14 and TRBJ2-1; either TRBD1 or TRBD2 may supply D (5 bases each). V was clipped by 1 base and J by 12 bases, with 22 bases between them. Germline V gene sequence: CDR1 SGHDN, CDR2 FVKESK. This CDR3 has 16 amino acids. The CDR3 protein is CASSQALGSGWGGQFF. In DNA form, the CDR3 reads TGTGCCAGCAGCCAAGCCCTTGGGAGCGGATGGGGCGGGCAGTTCTTC.

This clonotype was picked up a small number of times. The rearrangement links TRBV10-3 to TRBJ1-6; 7 nucleotides match TRBD1. Germline CDR1 reads ENHRY; CDR2 reads SYGVKD. CDR3 length: 17 amino acids. With 0 bases clipped from V and 4 bases from J, the junction kept 6 bases outside the gene matches. The CDR3 nucleotides read TGTGCCATCAGTGAGTCTAGGCAGGGGGATTATAATTCACCCCTCCACTTT. Amino acids: CAISESRQGDYNSPLHF.

CDR3 bases: TGCAGCGTTGGGCAGGGGACCGCTAACTATGGCTACACCTTC. This gives the protein CSVGQGTANYGYTF. The chain joins TRBV29-1 to TRBJ1-2, with D maybe TRBD1 (6 bases). V shed 4 bases and J shed 0 bases, with 12 bases lying between them. The CDR3 consists of 14 residues. Looked up from germline, CDR1 is SQVTM and CDR2 is ANQGSEA.

The V call is TRBV24-1, the J call TRBJ2-3; TRBD1 agrees at 8 bases. V lost 2 bases and J lost 4; bases outside the gene matches: 10. CDR3 length: 17 amino acids. Germline assignment: CDR1 KGHDR and CDR2 SFDVKD. The chain's CDR3 is CATSDSSAGGRADTQYF. Here the CDR3 DNA reads TGTGCCACCAGTGATTCCTCCGCAGGGGGCAGGGCAGATACGCAGTATTTT.

This chain links TRBV24-1 with TRBJ2-1, with D unresolved. Gene TRBJ2-7 matches the end of the DNA better, so the J call may be wrong. Germline CDR1 and CDR2: KGHDR and SFDVKD. The CDR3 length is 16 residues. CDR3 protein: CATSDWRRSSYNEQYF. The CDR3 nucleotides read TGTGCCACCAGTGATTGGCGCCGAAGCTCCTACAATGAGCAGTACTTC.

This clonotype appeared a few times. This sequence joins TRBV7-9 and TRBJ2-7; D not certain. Trimming took 3 bases from V and 7 from J, leaving 19 bases between them. The CDR3 has 15 residues. The germline CDR1 and CDR2 sequences are SEHNR and FQNEAQ (reference sequence). The DNA of the CDR3 is TGTGCCAGCAGCTTGAAAGGAATCTCCTACAATGAGCAGTACTTC. Its translation is CASSLKGISYNEQYF. Variable domain in full (rest from reference TRBV7-9 and TRBJ2-7): DTGVSQNPRHKITKRGQNVTFRCDPISEHNRLYWYRQTLGQGPEFLTYFQNEAQLEKSRLLSDRFSAERPKGSFSTLEIQRTEQGDSAMYLCASSLKGISYNEQYFGPGTRLTVT.

Turning to this clonotype: Given a far larger clone just one base away, this is likely a sequencing read error. CDR3 protein: CASSLTSGAYERYF. Here the CDR3 DNA reads TGCGCCAGCAGCTTGACTAGCGGGGCCTACGAGCGGTACTTC. The chain links TRBV5-1 to TRBJ2-7; 10 nucleotides line up with TRBD2. The V gene's germline CDR1 is SGHRS and CDR2 YFSETQ. The CDR3 runs 14 residues.

This CDR3 is CASSQDGGLAYNEQFF. DNA of the CDR3: TGTGCCAGCAGCCAAGATGGGGGACTAGCTTACAATGAGCAGTTCTTC. The chain carries TRBV3-1 and TRBJ2-1; TRBD2 agrees at 9 bases. V shed 0 bases, J shed 4 bases, and the junction held 4 bases outside the gene matches. The germline V gene encodes CDR1 LGHDT and CDR2 YNNKEL (reference sequence). This CDR3 contains 16 residues.

The rearrangement links TRBV12-3 or TRBV12-4 to TRBJ2-5, with D possibly matching TRBD1 (6 bases). Trimming pared 7 bases from V and 1 base from J, leaving 10 bases between. The CDR3 is 13 residues long. The CDR3 region is CASTGQSQETQYF. The CDR3 DNA reads TGTGCCAGCACCGGACAGAGCCAAGAGACCCAGTACTTC.

Only a few counts were recorded for this clonotype. V gene TRBV12-3 or TRBV12-4 combines with J gene TRBJ2-1, with no clear D. CDR3 length: 14 amino acids. Trimming removed 2 bases from V and 9 bases from J, with 14 bases in between. As DNA, the CDR3 is TGTGCCAGCAGTTTACGGCTGCTACCTGGTGAGCAGTTCTTC. This translates into CASSLRLLPGEQFF.

This clonotype was observed a handful of times. The chain uses TRBV4-1 and TRBJ2-5, with D perhaps matching TRBD1 or TRBD2 (5 bases each). Looked up from germline, CDR1 is MGHRA and CDR2 is YSYEKL. V dropped 6 bases and J dropped 1 base, with 15 bases sitting between them. There are 15 residues in the CDR3. CDR3 coding DNA: TGCGCCAGCAGTCTTGTCCGGGACGCCCAAGAGACCCAGTACTTC. This codes for CASSLVRDAQETQYF.

The CDR3 DNA is TGCGCCAGCAGCCCTTGGAGGAAAGGACGCGAAAAACTGTTTTTT. Its protein product is CASSPWRKGREKLFF. V and J are TRBV5-1 and TRBJ1-4; no firm D call. The germline V and J ends were trimmed by 4 bases and 8 bases, with 18 bases remaining between them. CDR3 length equals 15 residues. CDR1 and CDR2 from the germline V gene are SGHRS and YFSETQ.

In the case of this clonotype: This may come from a read error, since a much larger clone is one base off. The V gene is TRBV29-1, the J gene TRBJ2-7; D may be TRBD1 (6 bases). Germline CDR1 SQVTM, CDR2 ANQGSEA. The germline V and J ends were trimmed by 6 bases and 2 bases, with 14 bases remaining between them. This CDR3 region has 13 residues. CDR3 amino acids: CSVFTGRTYEQYF. As DNA, the CDR3 is TGCAGCGTATTCACAGGGCGCACCTACGAGCAGTACTTC.

This clonotype was seen more than once but under ten times. The chain uses TRBV6-6 and TRBJ2-7; D might be TRBD1 (5 bases). CDR3 length: 14 residues. Between the trimmed V and J ends, which lost 2 bases and 2 bases, there was a span of 10 bases. Germline V gene lookup returns CDR1 MNHNY and CDR2 SVGAGI (reference sequence). CDR3 amino acids: CASSYIQAPYEQYF. The CDR3 DNA sequence: TGTGCCAGCAGTTACATACAGGCTCCCTACGAGCAGTACTTC.

This clonotype was counted at least ten times. V is TRBV11-2 and J is TRBJ2-5, with D possibly TRBD2 on 5 matching bases. There are 16 residues in the CDR3. Germline CDR1 is SGHAT and CDR2 is FQNNGV. V lost 3 bases to trimming and J lost 1 base, with 15 bases between them. The CDR3 loop is CASSFALARSQETQYF. The CDR3 DNA is TGTGCCAGCAGCTTTGCCCTAGCACGGTCCCAAGAGACCCAGTACTTC.

The CDR3 loop is CASSPGLGSSYNEQFF. CDR3 coding DNA: TGCGCCAGCAGCCCAGGACTAGGTAGCTCCTACAATGAGCAGTTCTTC. The V call is TRBV5-1, the J call TRBJ2-1, with TRBD2 matching 7 bases. Germline CDR1 is SGHRS and CDR2 is YFSETQ. With V trimmed by 4 bases and J by 0 bases, 7 bases remained unmatched. CDR3 length equals 16 residues. Drawing the rest from reference TRBV5-1 and TRBJ2-1, the complete variable domain is KAGVTQTPRYLIKTRGQQVTLSCSPISGHRSVSWYQQTPGQGLQFLFEYFSETQRNKGNFPGRFSGRQFSNSRSEMNVSTLELGDSALYLCASSPGLGSSYNEQFFGPGTRLTVL.

The J gene is TRBJ1-2, the V gene TRBV6-6; maybe TRBD1 (6 bases). Trimming shortened V by 6 bases and J by 0 bases, and 14 bases separated the two germline ends. Germline lookup yields CDR1 MNHNY and CDR2 SVGAGI (reference sequence). The CDR3 is made up of 15 amino acids. CDR3 in DNA: TGTGCCAGCAGGCCAGACAGGCGATCTAACTATGGCTACACCTTC. This encodes CASRPDRRSNYGYTF.

This clonotype was recorded only once. The gene calls are TRBV6-2 or TRBV6-3 and TRBJ2-1, with 8 bases lining up with TRBD2. With the DNA end fitting TRBJ2-7 better, the J assignment may be wrong. This CDR3 is built from 17 residues. The germline V gene encodes CDR1 MNHEY and CDR2 SVGEGT. The CDR3 is CASSYGLAHPNYNEQYF. The DNA for the CDR3 is TGTGCCAGCAGTTACGGACTAGCCCACCCGAATTACAATGAGCAGTACTTC.

This chain connects TRBV11-2 to TRBJ2-1; D is unclear. Germline V lookup: CDR1 SGHAT, CDR2 FQNNGV. The CDR3 is 13 amino acids. Trimming took 2 bases from V and 3 from J, leaving 5 bases between them. CDR3 protein: CASSLHRYNEQFF. In nucleotides, the CDR3 is TGTGCCAGCAGCTTACATCGCTACAATGAGCAGTTCTTC.

This chain connects TRBV20-1 to TRBJ1-4; 8 bases fit TRBD1. The CDR3 totals 14 residues. Germline CDR1 DFQATT, CDR2 SNEGSKA (reference sequence). V shed 4 bases and J 7 bases; nucleotides not matched to a gene: 8. CDR3 sequence: CSATRQGWTEKLFF. The DNA of the CDR3 is TGCAGTGCTACCCGACAGGGGTGGACTGAAAAACTGTTTTTT.

This clonotype was seen more than once but under ten times. This may come from a read error, since a much larger clone is one base off. The rearrangement links TRBV10-3 to TRBJ1-4; D call uncertain. V lost 10 bases to trimming and J lost 8 bases, with 8 bases between them. CDR3 length: 10 residues. Germline CDR1 ENHRY, CDR2 SYGVKD. DNA for the CDR3: TGTGCCAGAGGGAGAGAAAAACTGTTTTTT. Translated, it gives CARGREKLFF.

Comments on this clonotype: Sequence at one end of the junction differs from germline and may be a read error. The genes are TRBV12-3 or TRBV12-4 and TRBJ2-4, with 12 positions matching TRBD2. This CDR3 is 16 amino acids long. In DNA form, the CDR3 reads TGTGCCAGCAGAACTTCTAGCGGGGGGGCCAAAAGCATTCAGTACTTC. This codes for CASRTSSGGAKSIQYF.

This clonotype was counted only a few times. The chain combines TRBV7-8 with TRBJ2-7; D might be TRBD2 (7 bases). V was cut by 1 base and J by 4 bases, with 14 bases left in between. Per the germline V gene, CDR1 is SGHVS and CDR2 is FQNEAQ. The CDR3 is 15 residues long. For the CDR3, the DNA is TGTGCCAGCAGCTTAGAGGGCGGGGGCCCATACGAGCAGTACTTC. Translation: CASSLEGGGPYEQYF.

J is TRBJ1-5 and V is TRBV20-1; the match to TRBD1 covers 7 bases. CDR3 size: 14 residues. With V trimmed by 6 bases and J by 2 bases, 7 bases remained unmatched. Germline V lookup: CDR1 DFQATT, CDR2 SNEGSKA (reference sequence). The CDR3 here is CSALRGQGNQPQHF. The CDR3 nucleotides are TGCAGTGCCCTGCGTGGACAGGGCAATCAGCCCCAGCATTTT.

This clonotype was detected many times. The chain couples TRBV28 to TRBJ2-1; 9 bases line up with TRBD2. This CDR3 is 16 amino acids long. Unmatched junction bases numbered 5, after V lost 4 bases and J lost 1 base. Germline V gene lookup returns CDR1 MDHEN and CDR2 SYDVKM. CDR3 in DNA: TGTGCCAGCAGTTCCCCCCTAGCGGGATCCTACAATGAGCAGTTCTTC. It yields the protein CASSSPLAGSYNEQFF.

The chain joins TRBV28 to TRBJ2-7, with a weak D call TRBD2 (5 bases). The CDR3 runs 17 residues. Trimming left V 5 bases short and J 3 bases short, with 23 bases between. Germline CDR1 and CDR2: MDHEN and SYDVKM. CDR3 sequence: CASSPVLGLRGDYEQYF. The CDR3 bases are TGTGCCAGCAGTCCAGTCCTTGGACTCCGCGGAGACTACGAGCAGTACTTC.